This entry lists 26 T cell receptor beta chains sequenced from one sample in a study of shared clonotypes between healthy human individuals. Sequenced by immunoSEQ multiplex PCR; TCRdb stores in-frame clones only, minus some. In the table there are over a million clones, around three quarters of which are singletons. Sequenced: memory CD4+ T cells from PBMCs. The subset was: CD45RA-negative fraction. All receptors come from a man aged 18 to 35 in good health. Some clones in this sample may be carry-over from other donors' samples.

The gene calls are TRBV27 and TRBJ2-1; D might be TRBD1 (6 bases). V dropped 7 bases and J dropped 4 bases, with 11 bases sitting between them. The CDR3 is 13 amino acids. Germline-derived CDR1 and CDR2 are MNHEY and SMNVEV (reference sequence). The CDR3: CASTDRIYNEQFF. CDR3 nucleotide sequence: TGTGCCAGCACAGACAGGATTTACAATGAGCAGTTCTTC.

The rearrangement uses TRBV5-6 and TRBJ1-1; a weak D match, TRBD1 (5 bases). CDR1 is SGHDT, CDR2 YYEEEE, per germline. The V end was cut by 2 bases, the J end by 4 bases, with 9 bases between. The CDR3 covers 13 residues. This CDR3 reads CASSFEGTTEAFF. CDR3 coding DNA: TGTGCCAGCAGCTTTGAGGGGACCACTGAAGCTTTCTTT. The full variable domain, in which reference TRBV5-6 and TRBJ1-1 provide the parts outside the CDR3, is DAGVTQSPTHLIKTRGQQVTLRCSPKSGHDTVSWYQQALGQGPQFIFQYYEEEERQRGNFPDRFSGHQFPNYSSELNVNALLLGDSALYLCASSFEGTTEAFFGQGTRLTVV.

In its sample, this clone was seen once. The rearrangement uses TRBV28 and TRBJ1-1; possible D gene TRBD1, 5 bases. Trimming removed 1 base from V and 10 bases from J, with 13 bases in between. The CDR3 consists of 13 residues. Germline assignment: CDR1 MDHEN and CDR2 SYDVKM. CDR3 in amino acids: CASSLLAGWSAFF. CDR3 nucleotide sequence: TGTGCCAGCAGTTTATTGGCAGGGTGGTCAGCTTTCTTT. The entire variable domain, with the rest obtained from reference TRBV28 and TRBJ1-1, is as follows: DVKVTQSSRYLVKRTGEKVFLECVQDMDHENMFWYRQDPGLGLRLIYFSYDVKMKEKGDIPEGYSVSREKKERFSLILESASTNQTSMYLCASSLLAGWSAFFGQGTRLTVV.

The chain uses TRBV15 and TRBJ1-5, with TRBD1 identical over 8 bases. The CDR3 is 16 residues long. J lost 6 bases, V lost 5 bases, and 12 bases had no gene match. Germline V lookup: CDR1 LNHNV, CDR2 YYDKDF (reference sequence). The chain's CDR3 is CATSSDREGWSQPQHF. The DNA for the CDR3 is TGTGCCACCAGCTCGGACAGGGAGGGGTGGAGTCAGCCCCAGCATTTT.

The DNA of the CDR3 is TGTGCCAGCAGCTTGATTCGGGATGAAGCTTTCTTT. Translation: CASSLIRDEAFF. The chain recombines TRBV4-2 with TRBJ1-1; D is unresolved. Per the germline V gene, CDR1 is LGHNA and CDR2 is YNFKEQ. CDR3 length: 12 residues. The ends were cut back, 5 bases at V and 7 bases at J, with 11 bases in the middle.

This clone was seen a few times. The CDR3 DNA reads as TGTGCCAGTTCTCGGACAGGACGTGAAGCTTTCTTT. Translation gives CASSRTGREAFF. J is TRBJ1-1 and V is TRBV19, with TRBD1 matching over 7 bases. The CDR3 is 12 residues long. Germline CDR1 reads LNHDA; CDR2 reads SQIVND (reference sequence). V trimming: 8 bases; J trimming: 7 bases; junction bases outside the gene matches: 7.

The gene calls are TRBV4-2 and TRBJ1-4, with 9 bases matching TRBD1. The CDR3 runs to 15 residues. V lost 4 bases and J lost 3; bases outside the gene matches: 3. CDR1 is LGHNA and CDR2 is YNFKEQ in the germline V gene. CDR3 in amino acids: CASSLWDRANEKLFF. CDR3 nucleotide sequence: TGTGCCAGCAGCCTATGGGACAGGGCTAATGAAAAACTGTTTTTT.

In regard to this clone: Within the sample, other DNA sequences also encode this same CDR3. The gene calls are TRBV27 and TRBJ2-1; 10 bases align to TRBD1. Germline CDR1 is MNHEY and CDR2 is SMNVEV (reference sequence). With V trimmed by 2 bases and J by 6 bases, 4 bases remained unmatched. There are 15 residues in the CDR3. CDR3 sequence (DNA): TGTGCCAGCAGTTTAAGGGACAGGGGTTCCAATGAGCAGTTCTTC. It codes for CASSLRDRGSNEQFF.

The chain combines TRBV7-6 with TRBJ2-3; 7 bases align to TRBD2. The germline gives CDR1 SGHVS, CDR2 FNYEAQ. The CDR3 totals 16 residues. The ends lost 5 bases at V and 3 bases at J; junction bases unmatched: 11. CDR3 region: CASSPYAGEATDTQYF. For the CDR3, the DNA is TGTGCCAGCAGCCCGTACGCGGGAGAAGCAACAGATACGCAGTATTTT.

This clone turned up a few times. This chain joins TRBV5-6 and TRBJ2-4; D perhaps matches TRBD2 (5 bases). This CDR3 contains 16 residues. Germline V gene sequence: CDR1 SGHDT, CDR2 YYEEEE. V was pared by 5 bases and J by 0 bases, with 15 bases between. The CDR3 region is CASRSSSGLAKNIQYF. The CDR3 DNA follows: TGTGCCAGCAGGTCATCCAGCGGATTAGCCAAAAACATTCAGTACTTC.

The chain uses TRBV10-3 and TRBJ2-5; 9 bases are a match to TRBD2. The CDR3 is made up of 14 amino acids. J lost 2 bases, V lost 11 bases, and 9 bases had no gene match. Germline CDR1 ENHRY, CDR2 SYGVKD. The CDR3, as DNA: TGTGCCTCGAAAAGACTAGCGGATCAAGAGACCCAGTACTTC. Translating gives CASKRLADQETQYF.

Many counts were recorded for this clone. This chain joins TRBV5-4 and TRBJ1-1, with 9 bases matching TRBD1. Germline values: CDR1 SGHNT, CDR2 YYREEE (reference sequence). After removal of 4 bases from V and 10 bases from J, the junction contained 11 bases not matched to a gene. The CDR3 spans 14 residues. CDR3 coding DNA: TGTGCCAGCAGCCTTCGGACAGGGGAAATTGGAGCTTTCTTT. Translation: CASSLRTGEIGAFF.

The chain uses TRBV7-2 and TRBJ2-5; 9 bases align to TRBD2. The J call is in doubt because the DNA end fits TRBJ2-7 better. The CDR3 loop spans 17 amino acids. CDR1 is SGHTA, CDR2 FQGNSA, per germline. The CDR3 protein is CASSLRGLAGRPYEQYF. Written as DNA, the CDR3 is TGTGCCAGCAGCCTAAGAGGGCTAGCGGGACGCCCCTACGAGCAGTACTTC.

The V call is TRBV5-4, the J call TRBJ2-3; 7 nucleotides match TRBD2. The germline gives CDR1 SGHNT, CDR2 YYREEE (reference sequence). With 0 bases clipped from V and 1 base from J, the junction kept 5 bases outside the gene matches. This CDR3 has 16 amino acids. In DNA form, the CDR3 reads TGTGCCAGCAGCTTGGCCGTACTAGCGCGCACAGATACGCAGTATTTT. Amino acid sequence: CASSLAVLARTDTQYF.

The chain is built from TRBV12-5 and TRBJ2-5, with a tentative D call TRBD1 (5 bases). This CDR3 comprises 12 residues. CDR1 is LGHNT, CDR2 FRNRAP, per germline. Trimming cost V 6 bases and J 5 bases, with 10 bases left between them. CDR3 residues: CASGGPRETQYF. CDR3 in DNA: TGTGCTAGTGGGGGGCCAAGGGAGACCCAGTACTTC.

About this clone: Other DNA sequences in the same sample also yield this CDR3. The chain carries TRBV11-3 and TRBJ2-3; no clear D. V was shortened by 5 bases and J by 3 bases, with 6 bases between the two germline ends. This CDR3 contains 12 residues. Germline CDR1 is SGHNT and CDR2 is YENEEA. In DNA, the CDR3 is TGTGCCAGCAGCCCCGGAACAGATACGCAGTATTTT. Amino acid sequence: CASSPGTDTQYF. Full variable domain (rest looked up from reference TRBV11-3 and TRBJ2-3): EAGVVQSPRYKIIEKKQPVAFWCNPISGHNTLYWYLQNLGQGPELLIRYENEEAVDDSQLPKDRFSAERLKGVDSTLKIQPAELGDSAVYLCASSPGTDTQYFGPGTRLTVL.

The chain couples TRBV29-1 to TRBJ1-2; D not resolved. Germline loops: CDR1 SQVTM, CDR2 ANQGSEA. The CDR3 loop spans 13 amino acids. Trimming took 3 bases from V and 1 from J, leaving 9 bases between them. The CDR3 nucleotides read TGCAGCGTTGATATTCTCCGTAACTATGGCTACACCTTC. Residues: CSVDILRNYGYTF.

With respect to this clone: A read error is likely here: a far larger clone is one base away. The rearrangement uses TRBV28 and TRBJ2-3; unclear D gene. CDR1 is MDHEN, CDR2 SYDVKM, per germline. Trimming took 6 bases from V and 0 from J, leaving 4 bases between them. CDR3 size: 12 residues. The CDR3 sequence: CASSGSTDTQYF. The CDR3 DNA sequence: TGTGCCAGCAGCGGTAGCACAGATACGCAGTATTTT. The full variable domain, rest sourced from reference TRBV28 and TRBJ2-3, is DVKVTQSSRYLVKRTGEKVFLECVQDMDHENMFWYRQDPGLGLRLIYFSYDVKMKEKGDIPEGYSVSREKKERFSLILESASTNQTSMYLCASSGSTDTQYFGPGTRLTVL.

The rearrangement uses TRBV7-7 and TRBJ2-2, with 10 positions matching TRBD2. V shed 6 bases, J shed 5 bases, and the junction held 6 bases outside the gene matches. Germline lookup yields CDR1 SSHAT and CDR2 FNYEAQ (reference sequence). CDR3 length: 15 residues. This CDR3 reads CASRQLAGITGELFF. The CDR3 nucleotides are TGTGCCAGCAGGCAACTAGCGGGAATTACCGGGGAGCTGTTTTTT.

The rearrangement links TRBV6-5 to TRBJ2-6; D ambiguous. The CDR3 extends over 12 amino acids. Per germline, CDR1 MNHEY and CDR2 SVGAGI. With 6 bases removed from V and 4 bases from J, the gap between germline ends came to 4 bases. This CDR3 is CASRVGANVLTF. In nucleotides, the CDR3 is TGTGCCAGCAGAGTGGGGGCCAACGTCCTGACTTTC.

The J gene is TRBJ2-7, the V gene TRBV6-1, with no clear D. V lost 6 bases, J lost 0 bases, and 6 bases lay in between. This CDR3 region has 12 residues. CDR1 and CDR2 from the germline V gene are MNHNS and SASEGT. The CDR3 loop reads CASREPSYEQYF. The CDR3, as DNA: TGTGCCAGCAGGGAACCCTCCTACGAGCAGTACTTC.

This clone has a handful of counts. The chain combines TRBV4-1 with TRBJ1-1; D is uncertain. CDR3 size: 14 residues. V was shortened by 1 base and J by 1 base, with 7 bases between the two germline ends. Germline V CDR1 and CDR2: MGHRA, YSYEKL. The DNA of the CDR3 is TGCGCCAGCAGCCAAGCGATGCGGAACACTGAAGCTTTCTTT. It codes for CASSQAMRNTEAFF.

The chain has TRBV4-1 and TRBJ2-1; 11 bases fit TRBD2. Looked up from germline, CDR1 is MGHRA and CDR2 is YSYEKL. J was trimmed by 9 bases and V by 6 bases; bases with no gene match: 7. The CDR3 loop spans 14 amino acids. CDR3 sequence: CASRTLAGGSEQFF. CDR3 nucleotide sequence: TGCGCCAGCAGAACTCTAGCGGGAGGTAGTGAGCAGTTCTTC.

The chain joins TRBV5-1 to TRBJ1-1, with TRBD1 matching over 8 bases. Germline CDR1 is SGHRS and CDR2 is YFSETQ. The CDR3 consists of 14 residues. Losses at the gene ends were 7 bases for V and 1 base for J; bases not matched to a gene: 6. The CDR3 is CASGQGLKNTEAFF. CDR3 sequence (DNA): TGCGCCAGCGGACAGGGACTTAAGAACACTGAAGCTTTCTTT.

This chain connects TRBV12-1 to TRBJ2-3; the table's D call TRBD2 went unverified against the DNA. TRBV12-1 is classified as a pseudogene. The CDR3 is made up of 14 amino acids. The CDR3: CASSPGLAGDTQYF. In DNA form, the CDR3 reads TGTGCCAGCAGCCCTGGACTAGCGGGAGATACGCAGTATTTT.

This clone appeared once. The chain employs TRBV7-9 and TRBJ2-3; 13 bases line up with TRBD2. This CDR3 contains 17 residues. Trimming took 6 bases from V and 3 from J; bases not matched to a gene: 9. Germline CDR1 is SEHNR and CDR2 is FQNEAQ (reference sequence). CDR3 in DNA: TGTGCCAGCAGTCCATGGACTAGCGGGAGAGGGACAGATACGCAGTATTTT. Translation gives CASSPWTSGRGTDTQYF.